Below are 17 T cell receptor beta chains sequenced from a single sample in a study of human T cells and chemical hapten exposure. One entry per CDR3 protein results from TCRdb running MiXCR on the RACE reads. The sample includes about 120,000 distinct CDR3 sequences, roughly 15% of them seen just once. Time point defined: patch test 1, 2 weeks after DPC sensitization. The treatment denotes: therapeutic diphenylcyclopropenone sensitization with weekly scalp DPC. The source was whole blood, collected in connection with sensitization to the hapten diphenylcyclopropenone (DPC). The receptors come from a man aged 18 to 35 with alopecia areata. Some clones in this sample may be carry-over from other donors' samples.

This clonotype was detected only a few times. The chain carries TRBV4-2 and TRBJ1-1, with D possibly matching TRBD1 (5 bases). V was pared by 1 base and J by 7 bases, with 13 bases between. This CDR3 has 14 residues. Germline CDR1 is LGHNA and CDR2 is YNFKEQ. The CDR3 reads CASSQVGGESEAFF. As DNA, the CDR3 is TGTGCCAGCAGCCAAGTAGGAGGGGAAAGTGAAGCTTTCTTT.

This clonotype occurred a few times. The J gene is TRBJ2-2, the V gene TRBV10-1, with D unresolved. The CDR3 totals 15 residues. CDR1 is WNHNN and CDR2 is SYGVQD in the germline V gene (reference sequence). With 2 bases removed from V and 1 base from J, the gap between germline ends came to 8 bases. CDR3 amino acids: CASSETIENTGELFF. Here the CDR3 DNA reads TGCGCCAGCAGTGAGACGATAGAGAACACCGGGGAGCTGTTTTTT.

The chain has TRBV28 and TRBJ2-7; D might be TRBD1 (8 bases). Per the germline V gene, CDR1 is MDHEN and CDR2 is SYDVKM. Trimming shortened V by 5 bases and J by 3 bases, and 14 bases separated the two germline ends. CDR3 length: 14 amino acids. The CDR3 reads CASSPTGDYYEQYF. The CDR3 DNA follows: TGTGCCAGCAGTCCGACAGGGGACTACTACGAGCAGTACTTC.

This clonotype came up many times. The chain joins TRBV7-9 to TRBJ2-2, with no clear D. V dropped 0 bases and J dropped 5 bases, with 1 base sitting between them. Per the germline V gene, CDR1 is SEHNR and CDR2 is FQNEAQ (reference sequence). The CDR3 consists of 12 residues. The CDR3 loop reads CASSLATGELFF. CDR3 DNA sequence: TGTGCCAGCAGCTTAGCGACCGGGGAGCTGTTTTTT. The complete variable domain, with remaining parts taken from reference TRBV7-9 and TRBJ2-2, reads DTGVSQNPRHKITKRGQNVTFRCDPISEHNRLYWYRQTLGQGPEFLTYFQNEAQLEKSRLLSDRFSAERPKGSFSTLEIQRTEQGDSAMYLCASSLATGELFFGEGSRLTVL.

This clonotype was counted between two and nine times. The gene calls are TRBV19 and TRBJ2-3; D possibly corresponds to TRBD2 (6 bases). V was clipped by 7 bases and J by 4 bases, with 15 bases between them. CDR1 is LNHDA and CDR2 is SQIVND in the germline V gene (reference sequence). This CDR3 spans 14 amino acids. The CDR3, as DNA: TGTGCCAGTAAGGGGTTTCGCGGGGCAGATACGCAGTATTTT. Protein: CASKGFRGADTQYF.

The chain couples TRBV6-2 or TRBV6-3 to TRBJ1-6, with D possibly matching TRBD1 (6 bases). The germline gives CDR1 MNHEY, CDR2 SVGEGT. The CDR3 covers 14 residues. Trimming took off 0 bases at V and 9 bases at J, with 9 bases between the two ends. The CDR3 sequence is CASSYSGRGSPLHF. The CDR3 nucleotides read TGTGCCAGCAGTTACTCGGGCAGGGGTTCACCCCTCCACTTT.

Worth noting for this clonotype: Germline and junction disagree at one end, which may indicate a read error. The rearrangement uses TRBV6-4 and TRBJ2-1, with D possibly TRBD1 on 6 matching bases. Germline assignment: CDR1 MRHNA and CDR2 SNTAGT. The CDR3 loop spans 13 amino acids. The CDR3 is CASRRDTHNERFF. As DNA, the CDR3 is TGTGCCAGCAGACGGGACACCCACAATGAGCGGTTCTTC.

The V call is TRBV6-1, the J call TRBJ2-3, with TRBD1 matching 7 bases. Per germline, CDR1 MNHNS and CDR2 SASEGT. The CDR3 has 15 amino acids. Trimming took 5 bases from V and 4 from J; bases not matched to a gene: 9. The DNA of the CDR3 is TGTGCCAGCAGTAAACAGGGGCGAGGGGCAGATACGCAGTATTTT. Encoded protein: CASSKQGRGADTQYF.

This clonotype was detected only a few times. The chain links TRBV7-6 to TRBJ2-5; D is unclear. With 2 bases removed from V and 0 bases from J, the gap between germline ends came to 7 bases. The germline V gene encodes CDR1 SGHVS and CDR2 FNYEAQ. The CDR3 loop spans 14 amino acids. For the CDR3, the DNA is TGTGCCAGCAGCTTAAACACGCACCAAGAGACCCAGTACTTC. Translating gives CASSLNTHQETQYF.

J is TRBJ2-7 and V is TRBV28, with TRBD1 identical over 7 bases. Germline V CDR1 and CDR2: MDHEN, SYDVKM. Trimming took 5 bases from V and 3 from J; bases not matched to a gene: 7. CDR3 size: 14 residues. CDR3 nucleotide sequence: TGTGCCAGCAGTCATCCGGGACAGTACTACGAGCAGTACTTC. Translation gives CASSHPGQYYEQYF.

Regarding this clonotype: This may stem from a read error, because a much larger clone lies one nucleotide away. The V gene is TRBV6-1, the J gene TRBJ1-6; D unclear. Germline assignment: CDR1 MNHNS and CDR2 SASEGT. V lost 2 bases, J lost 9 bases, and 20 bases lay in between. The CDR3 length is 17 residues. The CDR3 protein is CASSEHSDLYGSSPLHF. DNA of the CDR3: TGTGCCAGCAGTGAACACTCCGACCTATACGGCAGTTCACCCCTCCACTTT.

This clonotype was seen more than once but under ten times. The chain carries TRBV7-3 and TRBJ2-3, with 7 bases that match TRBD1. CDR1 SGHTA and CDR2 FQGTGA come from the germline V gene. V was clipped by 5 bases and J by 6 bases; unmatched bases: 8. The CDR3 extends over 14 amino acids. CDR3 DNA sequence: TGTGCCAGCAGCCTCGGGACAGCTTTCGATACGCAGTATTTT. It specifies CASSLGTAFDTQYF.

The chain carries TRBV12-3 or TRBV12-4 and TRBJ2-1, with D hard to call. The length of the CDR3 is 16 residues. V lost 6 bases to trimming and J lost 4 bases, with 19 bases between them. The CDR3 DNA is TGTGCCAGCAGGGGCGTCGCAGGACCAGCTTACAATGAGCAGTTCTTC. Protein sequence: CASRGVAGPAYNEQFF.

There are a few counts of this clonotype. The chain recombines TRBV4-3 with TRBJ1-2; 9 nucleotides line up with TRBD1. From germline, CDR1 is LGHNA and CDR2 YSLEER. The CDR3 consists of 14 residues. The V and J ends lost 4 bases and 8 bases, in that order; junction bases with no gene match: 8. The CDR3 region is CASSRAGQGGGYTF. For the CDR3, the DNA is TGCGCCAGCAGCCGAGCGGGACAGGGTGGCGGCTACACCTTC.

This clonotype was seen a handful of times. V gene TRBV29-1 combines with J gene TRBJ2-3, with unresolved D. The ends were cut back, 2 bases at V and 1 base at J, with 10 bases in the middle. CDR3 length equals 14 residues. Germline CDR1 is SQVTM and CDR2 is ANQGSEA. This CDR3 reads CSVESPGRTDTQYF. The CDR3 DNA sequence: TGCAGCGTTGAATCCCCAGGTCGCACAGATACGCAGTATTTT.

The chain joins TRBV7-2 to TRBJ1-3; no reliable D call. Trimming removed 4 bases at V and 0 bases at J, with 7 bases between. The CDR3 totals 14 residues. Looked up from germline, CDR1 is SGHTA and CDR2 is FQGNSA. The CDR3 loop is CASSYDRSGNTIYF. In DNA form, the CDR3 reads TGTGCCAGCAGCTACGACCGCTCTGGAAACACCATATATTTT. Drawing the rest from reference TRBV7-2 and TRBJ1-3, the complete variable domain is GAGVSQSPSNKVTEKGKDVELRCDPISGHTALYWYRQSLGQGLEFLIYFQGNSAPDKSGLPSDRFSAERTGGSVSTLTIQRTQQEDSAVYLCASSYDRSGNTIYFGEGSWLTVV.

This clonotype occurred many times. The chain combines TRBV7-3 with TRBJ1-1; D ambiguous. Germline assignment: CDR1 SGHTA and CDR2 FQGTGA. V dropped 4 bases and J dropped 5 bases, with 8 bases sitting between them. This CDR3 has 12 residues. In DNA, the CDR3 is TGTGCCAGCAGCTCTGGTTGGACTGAAGCTTTCTTT. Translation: CASSSGWTEAFF.